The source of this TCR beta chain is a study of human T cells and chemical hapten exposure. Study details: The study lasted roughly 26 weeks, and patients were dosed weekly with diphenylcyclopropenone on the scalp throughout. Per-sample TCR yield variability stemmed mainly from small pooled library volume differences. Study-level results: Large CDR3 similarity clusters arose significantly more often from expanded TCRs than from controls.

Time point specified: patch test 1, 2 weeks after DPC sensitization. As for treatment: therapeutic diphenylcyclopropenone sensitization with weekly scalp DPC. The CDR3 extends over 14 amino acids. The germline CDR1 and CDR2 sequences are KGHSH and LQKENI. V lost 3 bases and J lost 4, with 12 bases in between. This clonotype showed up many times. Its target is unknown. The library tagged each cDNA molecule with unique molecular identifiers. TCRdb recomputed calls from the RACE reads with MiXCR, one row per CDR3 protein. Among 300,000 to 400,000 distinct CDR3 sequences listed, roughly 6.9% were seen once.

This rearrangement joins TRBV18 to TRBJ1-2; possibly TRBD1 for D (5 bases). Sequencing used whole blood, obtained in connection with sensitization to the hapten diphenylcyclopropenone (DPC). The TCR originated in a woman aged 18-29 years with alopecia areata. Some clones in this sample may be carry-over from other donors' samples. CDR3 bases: TGTGCCAGCTCACCTGACAGCTCCCTCTATGGCTACACCTTC. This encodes CASSPDSSLYGYTF.